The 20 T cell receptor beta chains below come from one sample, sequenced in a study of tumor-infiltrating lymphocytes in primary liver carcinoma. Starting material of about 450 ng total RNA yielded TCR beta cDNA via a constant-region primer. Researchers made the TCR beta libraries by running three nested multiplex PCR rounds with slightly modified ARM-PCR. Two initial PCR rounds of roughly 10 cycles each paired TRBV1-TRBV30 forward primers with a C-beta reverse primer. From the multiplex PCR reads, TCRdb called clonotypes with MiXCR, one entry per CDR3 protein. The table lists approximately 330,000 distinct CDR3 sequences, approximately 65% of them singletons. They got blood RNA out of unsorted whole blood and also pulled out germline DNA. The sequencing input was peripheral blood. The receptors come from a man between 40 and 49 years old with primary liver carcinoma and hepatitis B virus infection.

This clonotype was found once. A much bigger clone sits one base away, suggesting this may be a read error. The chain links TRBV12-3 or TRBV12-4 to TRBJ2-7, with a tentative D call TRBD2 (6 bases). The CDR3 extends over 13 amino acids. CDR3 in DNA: TGTGCCAGCAGACCAAGACTAGTCTACGAGGAGTACTTC. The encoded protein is CASRPRLVYEEYF.

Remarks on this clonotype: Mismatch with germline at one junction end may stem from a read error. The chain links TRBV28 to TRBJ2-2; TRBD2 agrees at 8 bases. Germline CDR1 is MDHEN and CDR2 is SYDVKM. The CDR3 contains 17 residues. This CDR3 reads CTSSLFTGGPPTGELFF. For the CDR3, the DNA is TGTACCAGCAGTTTATTTACGGGAGGGCCTCCCACCGGGGAGTTGTTTTTT.

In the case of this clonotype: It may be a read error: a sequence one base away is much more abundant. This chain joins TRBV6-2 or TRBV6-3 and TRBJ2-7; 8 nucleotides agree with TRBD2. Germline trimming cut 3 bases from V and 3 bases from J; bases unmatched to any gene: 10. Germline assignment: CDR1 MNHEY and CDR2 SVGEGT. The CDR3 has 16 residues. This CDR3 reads CASSYRALAVDYEQYF. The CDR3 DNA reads TGTGCCAGCAGTTATAGGGCACTAGCGGTGGACTACGAGCAGTACTTC.

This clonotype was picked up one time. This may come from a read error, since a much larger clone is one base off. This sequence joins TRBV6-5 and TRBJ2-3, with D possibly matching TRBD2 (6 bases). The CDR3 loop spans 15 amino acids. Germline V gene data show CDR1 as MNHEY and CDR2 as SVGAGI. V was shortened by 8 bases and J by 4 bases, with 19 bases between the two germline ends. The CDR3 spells CASLSDYLDPDTQYF. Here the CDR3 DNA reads TGTGCCAGCTTATCGGACTACCTAGACCCAGATACGCAGTATTTT.

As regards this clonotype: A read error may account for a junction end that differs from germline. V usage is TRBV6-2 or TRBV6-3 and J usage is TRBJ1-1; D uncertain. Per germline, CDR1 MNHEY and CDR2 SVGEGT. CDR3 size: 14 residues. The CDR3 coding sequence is TGCGCCAGCAGTTACCAAGAGCTGAACTCTGAAGCTTTCTTT. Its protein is CASSYQELNSEAFF.

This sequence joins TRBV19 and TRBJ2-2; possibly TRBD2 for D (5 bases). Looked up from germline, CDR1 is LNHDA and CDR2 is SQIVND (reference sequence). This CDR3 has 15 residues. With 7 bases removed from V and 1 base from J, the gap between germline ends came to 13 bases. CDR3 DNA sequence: TGTGCCAGTACCCCCACCGCGGGGAACACCGGGGAGCTGTTTTTT. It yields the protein CASTPTAGNTGELFF.

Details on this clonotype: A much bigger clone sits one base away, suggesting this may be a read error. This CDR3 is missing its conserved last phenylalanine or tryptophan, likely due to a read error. The CDR3 is CASRISGGPNEQFS. The CDR3 region has the DNA TGTGCCAGCAGAATCTCCGGGGGGCCTAATGAGCAGTTCTCC. The chain recombines TRBV6-2 or TRBV6-3 with TRBJ2-1; tentative D call: TRBD2 (7 bases). With 6 bases removed from V and 7 bases from J, the gap between germline ends came to 16 bases. Germline assignment: CDR1 MNHEY and CDR2 SVGEGT. The CDR3 length is 14 residues.

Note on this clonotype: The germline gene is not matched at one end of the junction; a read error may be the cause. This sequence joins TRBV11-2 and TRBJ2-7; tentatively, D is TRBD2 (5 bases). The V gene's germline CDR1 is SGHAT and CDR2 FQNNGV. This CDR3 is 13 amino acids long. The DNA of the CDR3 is TGTGCCAGCAGCACCGGGGATCTCTACGAGCAATACTTC. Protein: CASSTGDLYEQYF.

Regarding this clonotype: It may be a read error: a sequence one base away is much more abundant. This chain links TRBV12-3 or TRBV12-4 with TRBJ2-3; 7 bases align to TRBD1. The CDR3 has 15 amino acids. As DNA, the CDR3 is TGTGCCAGCAGTCAGGGACAGCCTAGCACAGATAAGCAGTATTTT. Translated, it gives CASSQGQPSTDKQYF.

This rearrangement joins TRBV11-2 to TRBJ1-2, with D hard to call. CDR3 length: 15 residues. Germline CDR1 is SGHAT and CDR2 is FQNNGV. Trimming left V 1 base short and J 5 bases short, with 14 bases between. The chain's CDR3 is CASSLGIQTFYGYTF. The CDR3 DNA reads TGTGCCAGCAGCTTAGGTATCCAAACATTTTATGGCTACACCTTC.

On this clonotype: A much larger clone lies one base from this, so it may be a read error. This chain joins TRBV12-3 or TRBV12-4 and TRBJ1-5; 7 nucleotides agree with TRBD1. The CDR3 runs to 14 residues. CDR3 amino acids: CASSRDSFNQPQQF. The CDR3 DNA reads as TGTGCCAGCAGCCGGGACAGCTTCAATCAGCCCCAGCAGTTT.

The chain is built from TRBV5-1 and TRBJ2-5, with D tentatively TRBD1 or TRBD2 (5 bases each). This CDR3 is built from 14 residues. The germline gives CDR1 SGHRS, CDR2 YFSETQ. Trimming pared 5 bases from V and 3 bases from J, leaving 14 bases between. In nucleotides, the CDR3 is TGCGCCAGCAGACGAGTACAGGAGGAAGAGACCCAGTACTTC. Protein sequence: CASRRVQEEETQYF.

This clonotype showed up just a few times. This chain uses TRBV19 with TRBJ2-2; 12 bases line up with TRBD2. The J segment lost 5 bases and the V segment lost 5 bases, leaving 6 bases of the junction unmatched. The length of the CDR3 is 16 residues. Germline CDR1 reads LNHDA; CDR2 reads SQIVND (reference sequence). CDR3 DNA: TGTGCCAGTAGTCCGTTCGGACTAGCGGGGACCGGGGAGCTGTTTTTT. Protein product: CASSPFGLAGTGELFF.

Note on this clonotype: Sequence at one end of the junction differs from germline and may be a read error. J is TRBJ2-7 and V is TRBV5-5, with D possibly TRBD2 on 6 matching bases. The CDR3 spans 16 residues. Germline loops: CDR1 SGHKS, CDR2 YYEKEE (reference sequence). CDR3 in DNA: TGTGCCAACAGCTTGGGTTTGGATGGGGAGGCCTACGAGCAGTACTTC. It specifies CANSLGLDGEAYEQYF.

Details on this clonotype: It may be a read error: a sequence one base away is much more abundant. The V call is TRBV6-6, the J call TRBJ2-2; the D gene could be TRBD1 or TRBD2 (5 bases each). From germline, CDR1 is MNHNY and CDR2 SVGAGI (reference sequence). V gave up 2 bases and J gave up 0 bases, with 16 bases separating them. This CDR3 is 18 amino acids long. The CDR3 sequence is CASSYTSPGRSNTGELFF. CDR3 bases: TGTGCCAGCAGTTACACCTCACCGGGACGCTCGAACACCGGGGAGCTGTTTTTT.

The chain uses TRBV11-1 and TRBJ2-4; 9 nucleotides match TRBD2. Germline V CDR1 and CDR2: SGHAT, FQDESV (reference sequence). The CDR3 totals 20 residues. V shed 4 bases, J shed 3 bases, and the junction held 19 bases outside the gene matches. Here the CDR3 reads CASSSAGGLAGGLSKNIQYF. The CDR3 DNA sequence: TGTGCCAGCAGCTCTGCGGGAGGGCTAGCAGGAGGGCTGAGCAAAAACATTCAGTACTTC.

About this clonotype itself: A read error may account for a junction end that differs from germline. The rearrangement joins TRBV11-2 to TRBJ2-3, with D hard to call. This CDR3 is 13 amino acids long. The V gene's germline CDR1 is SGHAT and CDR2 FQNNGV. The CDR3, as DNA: TGTGCCAGCAGCTTAGGCGGCACAGATACGCGGTATTTT. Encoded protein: CASSLGGTDTRYF.

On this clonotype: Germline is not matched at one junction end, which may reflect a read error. CDR3 protein: CSVGPGRGRDTLYF. CDR3 nucleotide sequence: TGTAGCGTTGGGCCAGGGCGAGGGAGAGATACGCTGTATTTT. This sequence joins TRBV29-1 and TRBJ2-3; tentatively, D is TRBD1 or TRBD2 (5 bases each). CDR1 is SQVTM, CDR2 ANQGSEA, per germline. The CDR3 is 14 residues long.

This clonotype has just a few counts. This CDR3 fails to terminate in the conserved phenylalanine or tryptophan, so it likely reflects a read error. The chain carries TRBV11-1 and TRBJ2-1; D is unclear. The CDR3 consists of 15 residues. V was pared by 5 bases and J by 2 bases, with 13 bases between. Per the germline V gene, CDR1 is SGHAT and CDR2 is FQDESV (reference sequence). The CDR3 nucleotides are TGTGCCAGCAGCCCCGTGACGATCACCTACAATGAGCAGTTCTCC. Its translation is CASSPVTITYNEQFS.

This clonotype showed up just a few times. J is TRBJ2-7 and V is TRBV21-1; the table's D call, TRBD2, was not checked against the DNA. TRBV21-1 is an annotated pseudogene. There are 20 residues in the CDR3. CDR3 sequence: CASSKSWVGLAGPRSYEQYF. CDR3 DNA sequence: TGTGCCAGCAGCAAATCCTGGGTAGGACTAGCGGGACCTCGCTCCTACGAGCAGTACTTC.